The 17 T cell receptor beta chains reported below all come from one sample, sequenced in a study of blood T cell repertoires in COVID-19. Clones were read by immunoSEQ multiplex PCR, and TCRdb kept only the in-frame ones, dropping some. The data show under 250,000 clones, with about four fifths seen just once and approximately 1.3% held by the top ten. Sequenced material: PBMCs or T cells enriched from blood (not recorded which). The source of these receptors is a woman in her 40s with acute COVID-19.

The genes are TRBV19 and TRBJ1-1; D is unclear. This CDR3 comprises 14 residues. The V and J ends lost 1 base and 0 bases respectively, with 6 bases between them. CDR1 is LNHDA, CDR2 SQIVND, per germline (reference sequence). The CDR3 DNA sequence: TGTGCCAGTAGTATAGTCCTTGTGAACACTGAAGCTTTCTTT. It yields the protein CASSIVLVNTEAFF.

This clone showed up just once. This rearrangement joins TRBV6-2 or TRBV6-3 to TRBJ2-7, with TRBD1 identical over 9 bases. The CDR3 has 15 amino acids. Germline V CDR1 and CDR2: MNHEY, SVGEGT. V shed 1 base and J 3 bases; nucleotides not matched to a gene: 4. The CDR3: CASSYYGQGNYEQYF. CDR3 bases: TGTGCCAGCAGTTACTATGGACAGGGGAACTACGAGCAGTACTTC.

The V call is TRBV27, the J call TRBJ2-7; D might be TRBD1 (7 bases). Germline assignment: CDR1 MNHEY and CDR2 SMNVEV (reference sequence). With 2 bases removed from V and 7 bases from J, the gap between germline ends came to 27 bases. The CDR3 has 18 amino acids. CDR3 coding DNA: TGTGCCAGCAGTTTACCAGGGGGAGGTATGGGCCAATGGTGGGAGCAGTACTTC. It encodes CASSLPGGGMGQWWEQYF.

In this sample, this clone turned up many times. The CDR3 coding sequence is TGTGCCAGCAGCGCGCAAGCCAATGAGCAGTTCTTC. Translation gives CASSAQANEQFF. The V call is TRBV6-2 or TRBV6-3, the J call TRBJ2-1; D not resolved. V lost 6 bases, J lost 6 bases, and 9 bases lay in between. The CDR3 length is 12 residues. CDR1 is MNHEY and CDR2 is SVGEGT in the germline V gene.

The chain recombines TRBV19 with TRBJ2-1; 7 bases line up with TRBD2. Germline CDR1 LNHDA, CDR2 SQIVND (reference sequence). This CDR3 region has 15 residues. V trimming: 6 bases; J trimming: 1 base; junction bases outside the gene matches: 6. CDR3 in amino acids: CASRASGISYNEQFF. The DNA of the CDR3 is TGTGCCAGTAGGGCGAGCGGGATATCCTACAATGAGCAGTTCTTC.

The CDR3 sequence: CASGGQISNQPQHF. CDR3 nucleotides: TGTGCCAGTGGGGGACAGATTAGCAATCAGCCCCAGCATTTT. The V call is TRBV19, the J call TRBJ1-5, with 7 bases lining up with TRBD1. The germline CDR1 and CDR2 sequences are LNHDA and SQIVND (reference sequence). Trimming removed 8 bases from V and 0 bases from J; junction bases left unmatched: 4. The CDR3 runs to 14 residues.

The gene calls are TRBV9 and TRBJ1-1, with 8 nucleotides matching TRBD1. The CDR3 has 17 residues. V was pared by 4 bases and J by 4 bases, with 15 bases of the junction left unmatched. The germline CDR1 and CDR2 sequences are SGDLS and YYNGEE. CDR3 amino acids: CASSMGQATLRGTEAFF. CDR3 nucleotide sequence: TGTGCCAGCAGCATGGGACAGGCCACATTAAGGGGCACTGAAGCTTTCTTT.

V and J are TRBV5-4 and TRBJ2-7, with 8 bases identical to TRBD2. With V trimmed by 1 base and J by 5 bases, 2 bases remained unmatched. This CDR3 comprises 13 residues. CDR1 and CDR2 (germline): SGHNT, YYREEE (reference sequence). CDR3 amino acids: CASSLTGGDEQYF. The CDR3, as DNA: TGTGCCAGCAGCTTGACGGGGGGGGACGAGCAGTACTTC.

This clone was observed once. The chain joins TRBV7-8 to TRBJ1-1; D call uncertain. Trimming left V 2 bases short and J 1 base short, with 8 bases between. Germline loops: CDR1 SGHVS, CDR2 FQNEAQ. The CDR3 totals 14 residues. The CDR3 DNA reads as TGTGCCAGCAGCTTATCTAGCGGGAACACTGAAGCTTTCTTT. This sequence encodes CASSLSSGNTEAFF. Using reference TRBV7-8 and TRBJ1-1 for the parts outside the CDR3, the full variable domain is GAGVSQSPRYKVAKRGQDVALRCDPISGHVSLFWYQQALGQGPEFLTYFQNEAQLDKSGLPSDRFFAERPEGSVSTLKIQRTQQEDSAVYLCASSLSSGNTEAFFGQGTRLTVV.

The chain recombines TRBV10-2 with TRBJ1-5; D unresolved. This CDR3 contains 14 residues. Germline loops: CDR1 WSHSY, CDR2 SAAADI. Trimming left V 3 bases short and J 6 bases short, with 12 bases between. This CDR3 reads CASSEPGAGQPQHF. CDR3 nucleotide sequence: TGCGCCAGCAGTGAACCAGGCGCGGGTCAGCCCCAGCATTTT.

The sample holds one count of this clone. V is TRBV7-2 and J is TRBJ1-1, with TRBD1 matching 10 bases. CDR3 size: 19 residues. The germline V gene encodes CDR1 SGHTA and CDR2 FQGNSA. V was clipped by 6 bases and J by 0 bases; unmatched bases: 16. This CDR3 is CASRPGTGAIPSMNTEAFF. The DNA for the CDR3 is TGTGCCAGCAGACCCGGGACAGGGGCTATACCTAGCATGAACACTGAAGCTTTCTTT.

This clone was seen more than once but under ten times. The rearrangement uses TRBV19 and TRBJ1-2; D uncertain. This CDR3 has 15 residues. Germline V CDR1 and CDR2: LNHDA, SQIVND (reference sequence). Trimming removed 2 bases at V and 2 bases at J, with 12 bases between. The CDR3 loop is CASSILGRFNYGYTF. DNA of the CDR3: TGTGCCAGTAGTATACTTGGCAGGTTCAACTATGGCTACACCTTC.

The chain uses TRBV28 and TRBJ2-7, with 15 bases fitting TRBD2. CDR3 length: 15 residues. From germline, CDR1 is MDHEN and CDR2 SYDVKM. The trim removed 4 bases at V and 6 bases at J, leaving 4 bases unmatched. CDR3 sequence (DNA): TGTGCCAGCAGTTGGACTAGCGGGAGGGCGGGCGAGCAGTACTTC. It codes for CASSWTSGRAGEQYF.

This chain uses TRBV18 with TRBJ2-7; TRBD2 is a possible D gene (5 bases). Germline V gene sequence: CDR1 KGHSH, CDR2 LQKENI. The CDR3 length is 15 residues. Trimming removed 6 bases at V and 4 bases at J, with 19 bases between. CDR3 sequence reads: CASSYRETKGYEQYF. The CDR3 nucleotides read TGTGCCAGCTCCTACCGGGAAACGAAGGGATACGAGCAGTACTTC.

The chain couples TRBV7-9 to TRBJ2-5; a possible D gene is TRBD2 (5 bases). The V end lost 1 base, the J end lost 3 bases, and 12 bases lay between the germline ends. CDR1 and CDR2 from the germline V gene are SEHNR and FQNEAQ (reference sequence). The CDR3 runs 15 residues. CDR3 loop: CASSLGTGSKETQYF. As DNA, the CDR3 is TGTGCCAGCAGCTTAGGGACGGGGTCCAAAGAGACCCAGTACTTC.

The CDR3 is CASSQDVQSQETQYF. The DNA of the CDR3 is TGTGCCAGCAGCCAAGATGTACAATCCCAAGAGACCCAGTACTTC. The V gene is TRBV4-2, the J gene TRBJ2-5; D remains ambiguous. The CDR3 loop spans 15 amino acids. Between the trimmed V and J ends, which lost 0 bases and 1 base, there was a span of 9 bases. Germline V gives CDR1 LGHNA, CDR2 YNFKEQ.

The chain combines TRBV29-1 with TRBJ2-7; 9 bases are shared with TRBD2. This CDR3 spans 16 amino acids. The V gene end was trimmed by 3 bases and the J gene end by 1 base; junction bases not matched to a gene: 10. CDR1 SQVTM and CDR2 ANQGSEA come from the germline V gene. The CDR3: CSVEGLAGLGSYEQYF. In nucleotides, the CDR3 is TGCAGCGTTGAGGGGCTAGCGGGGTTAGGGTCCTACGAGCAGTACTTC.